This T cell receptor beta chain was recorded in a study of T cell changes during pregnancy in multiple sclerosis. The repertoire was sequenced with immunoSEQ multiplex PCR; TCRdb's copy has only in-frame clones and lacks some. Seen here are approximately 50,000 clones, around 93% observed once, and the top ten hold approximately 10%. The source material was CD8+ T cells from peripheral blood mononuclear cells, sampled after pregnancy. This receptor was obtained from a female donor with multiple sclerosis, enrolled in a pregnancy study.

The CDR3 protein is CSGQGLRETQYF. The CDR3 nucleotides read TGCAGCGGTCAGGGGCTTCGAGAGACCCAGTACTTC. The chain employs TRBV29-1 and TRBJ2-5; D is possibly TRBD1 (6 bases). Germline loops: CDR1 SQVTM, CDR2 ANQGSEA. The ends were cut back, 7 bases at V and 4 bases at J, with 13 bases in the middle. The CDR3 consists of 12 residues.